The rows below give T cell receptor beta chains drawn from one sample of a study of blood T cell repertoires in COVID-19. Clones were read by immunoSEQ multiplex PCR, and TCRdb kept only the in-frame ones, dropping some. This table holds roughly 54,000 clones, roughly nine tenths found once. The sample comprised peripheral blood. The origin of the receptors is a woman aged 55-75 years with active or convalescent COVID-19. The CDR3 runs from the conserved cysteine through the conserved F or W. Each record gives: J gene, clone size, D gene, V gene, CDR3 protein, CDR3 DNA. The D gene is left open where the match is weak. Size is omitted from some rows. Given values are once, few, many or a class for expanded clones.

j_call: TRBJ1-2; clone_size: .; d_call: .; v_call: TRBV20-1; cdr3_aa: CSAVSYGYTF; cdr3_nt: TGCAGTGCTGTATCCTATGGCTACACCTTC
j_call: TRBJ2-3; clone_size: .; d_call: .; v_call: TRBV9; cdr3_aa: CASSSSTGGGSRRTDTQYF; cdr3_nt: TGTGCCAGCAGCTCAAGCACCGGGGGCGGGAGTAGGCGCACAGATACGCAGTATTTT
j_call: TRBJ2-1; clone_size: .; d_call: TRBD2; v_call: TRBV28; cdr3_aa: CASSLTGGYNEQFF; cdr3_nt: TGTGCCAGCAGCCTTACGGGAGGGTACAATGAGCAGTTCTTC
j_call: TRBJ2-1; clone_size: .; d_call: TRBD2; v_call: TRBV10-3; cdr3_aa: CAISTSGGYNEQFF; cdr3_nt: TGTGCCATCAGCACTAGCGGGGGCTACAATGAGCAGTTCTTC
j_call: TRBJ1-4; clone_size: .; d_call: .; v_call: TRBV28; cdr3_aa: CASSFLGDSATNEKLFF; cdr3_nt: TGTGCCAGCAGTTTCTTGGGTGACTCTGCAACTAATGAAAAACTGTTTTTT
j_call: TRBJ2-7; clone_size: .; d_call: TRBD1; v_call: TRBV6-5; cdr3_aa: CASSYSFQQGYYEQYF; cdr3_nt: TGTGCCAGCAGTTACTCGTTTCAACAGGGGTACTACGAGCAGTACTTC
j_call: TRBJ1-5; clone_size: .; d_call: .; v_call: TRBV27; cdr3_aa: CASSLSGWTNQPQHF; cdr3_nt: TGTGCCAGCAGTTTATCTGGTTGGACAAATCAGCCCCAGCATTTT
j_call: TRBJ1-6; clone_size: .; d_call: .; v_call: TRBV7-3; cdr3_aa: CASSFSAGGNSPLHF; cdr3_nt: TGTGCCAGCAGCTTCAGCGCAGGAGGTAATTCACCCCTCCACTTT
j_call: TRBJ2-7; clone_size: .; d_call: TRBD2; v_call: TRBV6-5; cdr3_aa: CVIYGLAGNHEQYF; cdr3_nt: TGTGTCATATACGGGCTAGCGGGGAACCACGAGCAGTACTTC
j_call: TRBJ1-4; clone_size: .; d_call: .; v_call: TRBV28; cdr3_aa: CASSLTGGTEKLFF; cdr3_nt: TGTGCCAGCAGTCTGACAGGAGGAACGGAAAAACTGTTTTTT
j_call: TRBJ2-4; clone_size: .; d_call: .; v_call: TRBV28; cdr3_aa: CASMGAVNIQYF; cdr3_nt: TGTGCCAGCATGGGGGCAGTAAACATTCAGTACTTC
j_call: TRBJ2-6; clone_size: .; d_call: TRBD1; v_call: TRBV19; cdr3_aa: CASSPTRDRGLNVLTF; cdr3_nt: TGTGCCAGTAGTCCGACCCGGGACAGGGGGCTGAACGTCCTGACTTTC
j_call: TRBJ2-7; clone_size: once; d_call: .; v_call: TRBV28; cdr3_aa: CASSWRALAGEQYF; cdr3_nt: TGTGCCAGCAGTTGGAGGGCCCTTGCGGGCGAGCAGTACTTC
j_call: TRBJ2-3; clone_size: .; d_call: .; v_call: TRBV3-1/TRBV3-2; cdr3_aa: CASSQEKLSLLSDTQYF; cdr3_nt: TGTGCCAGCAGCCAAGAGAAGCTTTCGCTCCTTTCGGATACGCAGTATTTT
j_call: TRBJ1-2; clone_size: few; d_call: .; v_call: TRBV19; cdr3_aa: CASSIVFTLRENYGYTF; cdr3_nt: TGTGCCAGTAGTATAGTTTTCACTCTCCGGGAAAACTATGGCTACACCTTC
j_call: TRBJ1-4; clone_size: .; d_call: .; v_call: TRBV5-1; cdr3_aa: CASSLGTEPATNEKLFF; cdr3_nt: TGCGCCAGCAGCTTGGGTACGGAGCCTGCAACTAATGAAAAACTGTTTTTT
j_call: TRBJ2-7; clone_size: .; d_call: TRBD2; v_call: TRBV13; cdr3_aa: CASSLILAGEQYF; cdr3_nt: TGTGCCAGCAGCCTGATCCTAGCGGGAGAGCAGTACTTC
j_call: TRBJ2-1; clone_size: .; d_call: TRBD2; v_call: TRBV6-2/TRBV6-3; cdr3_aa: CASSRGLAGALSGPFNEQFF; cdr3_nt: TGTGCCAGCAGTCGTGGACTAGCGGGAGCTCTGTCGGGGCCGTTTAATGAGCAGTTCTTC
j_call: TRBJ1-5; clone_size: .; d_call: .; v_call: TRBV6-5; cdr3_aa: CASSYSELLGEPQHF; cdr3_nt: TGTGCCAGCAGTTACTCGGAGCTACTCGGGGAGCCCCAGCATTTT
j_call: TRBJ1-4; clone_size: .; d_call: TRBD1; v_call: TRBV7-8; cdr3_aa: CASSSAGGIGKLFF; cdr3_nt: TGTGCCAGCAGCTCGGCAGGGGGGATTGGAAAACTGTTTTTT
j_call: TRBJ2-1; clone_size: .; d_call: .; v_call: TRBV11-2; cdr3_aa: CASSPPGRGNEQFF; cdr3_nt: TGTGCCAGCAGCCCCCCTGGACGGGGCAATGAGCAGTTCTTC
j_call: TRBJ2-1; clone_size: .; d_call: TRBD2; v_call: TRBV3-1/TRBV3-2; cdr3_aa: CASSPKGRVEQFF; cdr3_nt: TGTGCCAGCAGCCCGAAAGGGAGGGTTGAGCAGTTCTTC
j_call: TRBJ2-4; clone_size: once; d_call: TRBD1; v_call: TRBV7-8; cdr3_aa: CASSQRDRAKNIQYF; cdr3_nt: TGTGCCAGCAGCCAACGGGACAGGGCGAAAAACATTCAGTACTTC
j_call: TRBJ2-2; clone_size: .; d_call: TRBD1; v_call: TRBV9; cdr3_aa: CASSPRDGQALITGELFF; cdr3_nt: TGTGCCAGCAGCCCTCGAGACGGACAGGCACTCATCACCGGGGAGCTGTTTTTT
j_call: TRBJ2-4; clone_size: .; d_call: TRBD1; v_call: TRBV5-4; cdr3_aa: CASSAEQGAKNIQYF; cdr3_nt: TGTGCCAGCAGCGCCGAACAGGGGGCCAAAAACATTCAGTACTTC
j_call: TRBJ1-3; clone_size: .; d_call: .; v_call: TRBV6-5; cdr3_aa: CASSQTASSGNTIYF; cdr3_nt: TGTGCCAGCAGTCAGACTGCAAGCTCTGGAAACACCATATATTTT
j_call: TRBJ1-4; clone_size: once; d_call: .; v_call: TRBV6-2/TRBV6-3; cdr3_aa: CASSSRDATNEKLFF; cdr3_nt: TGTGCCAGCAGTTCGAGAGATGCAACTAATGAAAAACTGTTTTTT
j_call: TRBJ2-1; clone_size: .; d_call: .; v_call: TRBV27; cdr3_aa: CASSVSEWDNEQFF; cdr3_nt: TGTGCCAGCAGTGTTAGCGAGTGGGACAATGAGCAGTTCTTC
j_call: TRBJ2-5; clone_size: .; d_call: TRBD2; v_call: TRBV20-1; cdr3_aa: CSASVGGRGGETQYF; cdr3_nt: TGCAGTGCTAGTGTCGGCGGGAGGGGTGGAGAGACCCAGTACTTC
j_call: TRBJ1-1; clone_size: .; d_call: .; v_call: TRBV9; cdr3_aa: CASSTGRAEAFF; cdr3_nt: TGTGCCAGCAGCACAGGGAGGGCCGAAGCTTTCTTT
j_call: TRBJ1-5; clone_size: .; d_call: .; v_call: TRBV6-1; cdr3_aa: CASSERSGNQPQHF; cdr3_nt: TGTGCCAGCAGTGAACGTAGTGGCAATCAGCCCCAGCATTTT
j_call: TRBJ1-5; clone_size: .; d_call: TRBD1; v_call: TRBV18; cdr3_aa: CASSPTGGNQPQHF; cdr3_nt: TGTGCCAGCTCCCCCACAGGGGGCAATCAGCCCCAGCATTTT
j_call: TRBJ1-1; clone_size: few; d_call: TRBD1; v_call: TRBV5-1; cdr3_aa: CASSLDPGGTTEAFF; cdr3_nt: TGCGCCAGCAGCTTGGATCCAGGGGGAACCACTGAAGCTTTCTTT
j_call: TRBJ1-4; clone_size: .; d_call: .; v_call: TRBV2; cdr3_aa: CASSEFGHEGEKLFF; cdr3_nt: TGTGCCAGCAGTGAATTTGGGCACGAGGGTGAAAAACTGTTTTTT
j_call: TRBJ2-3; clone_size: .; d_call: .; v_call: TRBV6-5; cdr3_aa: CASSYREPNDPQYF; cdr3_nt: TGTGCCAGCAGTTACCGGGAACCTAATGATCCGCAGTATTTT
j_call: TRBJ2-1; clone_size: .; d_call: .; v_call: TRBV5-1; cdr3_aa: CASSLGSFSYNEQFF; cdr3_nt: TGCGCCAGCAGCTTGGGCAGTTTCTCCTACAATGAGCAGTTCTTC
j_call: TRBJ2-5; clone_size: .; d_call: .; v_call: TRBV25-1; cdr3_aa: CASRAQSETQYF; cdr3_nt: TGTGCCAGCAGGGCCCAGTCGGAGACCCAGTACTTC
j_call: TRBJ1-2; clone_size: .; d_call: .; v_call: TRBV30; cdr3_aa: CAWSVRGYGYTF; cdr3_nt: TGTGCCTGGAGTGTACGGGGCTATGGCTACACCTTC
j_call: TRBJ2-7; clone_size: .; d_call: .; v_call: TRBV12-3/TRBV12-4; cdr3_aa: CASSTRQVGEQYF; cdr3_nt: TGTGCCAGCAGTACCAGACAGGTTGGCGAGCAGTACTTC
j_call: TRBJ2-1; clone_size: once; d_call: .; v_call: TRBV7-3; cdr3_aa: CASSLADSPYNEQFF; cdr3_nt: TGTGCCAGCAGTTTGGCGGACAGCCCATACAATGAGCAGTTCTTC
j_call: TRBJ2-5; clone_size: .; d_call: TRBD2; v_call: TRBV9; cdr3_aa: CASSVAAGGFQETQYF; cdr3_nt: TGTGCCAGCAGCGTAGCTGCGGGGGGATTCCAAGAGACCCAGTACTTC
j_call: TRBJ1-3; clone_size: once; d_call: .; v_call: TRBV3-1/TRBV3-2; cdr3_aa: CASSQTGPSSGNTIYF; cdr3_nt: TGTGCCAGCAGCCAGACAGGACCCAGCTCTGGAAACACCATATATTTT
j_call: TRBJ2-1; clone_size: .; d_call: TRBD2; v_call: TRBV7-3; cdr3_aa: CASSLKGTRSYNEQFF; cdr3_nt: TGTGCCAGCAGCTTAAAGGGGACTAGGAGTTACAATGAGCAGTTCTTC
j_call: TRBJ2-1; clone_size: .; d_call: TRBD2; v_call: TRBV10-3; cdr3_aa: CAISESAGGMNEQFF; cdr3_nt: TGTGCCATCAGTGAGTCCGCGGGAGGAATGAATGAGCAGTTCTTC
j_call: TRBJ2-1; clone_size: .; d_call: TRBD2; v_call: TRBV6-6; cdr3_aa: CASSSRGRARNNEQFF; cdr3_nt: TGTGCCAGCAGTTCACGGGGGAGGGCCCGTAACAATGAGCAGTTCTTC
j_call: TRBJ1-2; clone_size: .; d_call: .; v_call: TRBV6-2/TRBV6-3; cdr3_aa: CASSRQATNYGYTF; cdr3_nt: TGTGCCAGCAGCCGACAAGCAACTAACTATGGCTACACCTTC